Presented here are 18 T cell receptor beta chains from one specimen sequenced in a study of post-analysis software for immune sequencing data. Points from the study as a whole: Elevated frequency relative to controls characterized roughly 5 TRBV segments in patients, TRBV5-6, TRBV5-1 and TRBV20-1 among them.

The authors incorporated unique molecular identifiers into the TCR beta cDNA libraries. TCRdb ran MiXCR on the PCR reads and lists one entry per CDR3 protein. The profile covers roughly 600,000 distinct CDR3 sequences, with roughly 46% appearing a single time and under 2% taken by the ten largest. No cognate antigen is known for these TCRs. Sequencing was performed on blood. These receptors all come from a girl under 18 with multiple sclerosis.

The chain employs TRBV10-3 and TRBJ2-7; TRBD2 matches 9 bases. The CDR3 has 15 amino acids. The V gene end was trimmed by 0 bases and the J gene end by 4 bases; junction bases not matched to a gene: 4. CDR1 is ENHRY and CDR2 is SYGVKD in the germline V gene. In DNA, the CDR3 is TGTGCCATCAGTGAGTCAGGCGGGAGGGCTTACGAGCAGTACTTC. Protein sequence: CAISESGGRAYEQYF.

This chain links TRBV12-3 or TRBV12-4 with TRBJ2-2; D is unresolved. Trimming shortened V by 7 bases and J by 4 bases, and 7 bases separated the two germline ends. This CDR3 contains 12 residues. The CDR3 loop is CASTLVTGELFF. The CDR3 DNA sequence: TGTGCCAGCACCTTAGTCACCGGGGAGCTGTTTTTT.

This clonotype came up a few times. DNA for the CDR3: TGTGCCAGCAGTTCCGGGACAGGGGTCGAAGAGACCCAGTACTTC. Translation: CASSSGTGVEETQYF. This rearrangement joins TRBV12-3 or TRBV12-4 to TRBJ2-5; 10 bases map to TRBD1. This CDR3 has 15 amino acids. V was clipped by 4 bases and J by 3 bases; unmatched bases: 5.

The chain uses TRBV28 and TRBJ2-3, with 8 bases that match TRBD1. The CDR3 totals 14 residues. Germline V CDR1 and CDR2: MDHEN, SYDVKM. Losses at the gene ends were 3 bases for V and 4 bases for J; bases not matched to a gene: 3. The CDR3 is CASSLTGVADTQYF. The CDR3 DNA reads TGTGCCAGCAGTTTGACAGGGGTTGCAGATACGCAGTATTTT.

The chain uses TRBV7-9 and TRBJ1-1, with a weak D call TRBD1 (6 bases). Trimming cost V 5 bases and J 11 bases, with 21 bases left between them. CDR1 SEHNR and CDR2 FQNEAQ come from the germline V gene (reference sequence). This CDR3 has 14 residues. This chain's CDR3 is CASSPPDRYILAFF. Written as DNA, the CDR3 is TGTGCCAGCAGCCCGCCCGACAGGTACATCCTCGCTTTCTTT.

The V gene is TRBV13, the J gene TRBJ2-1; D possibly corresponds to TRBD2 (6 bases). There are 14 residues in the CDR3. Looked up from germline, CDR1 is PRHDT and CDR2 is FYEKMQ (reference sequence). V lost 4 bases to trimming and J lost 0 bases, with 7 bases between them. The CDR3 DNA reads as TGTGCCAGCAGCTGGACTACCTCCTACAATGAGCAGTTCTTC. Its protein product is CASSWTTSYNEQFF.

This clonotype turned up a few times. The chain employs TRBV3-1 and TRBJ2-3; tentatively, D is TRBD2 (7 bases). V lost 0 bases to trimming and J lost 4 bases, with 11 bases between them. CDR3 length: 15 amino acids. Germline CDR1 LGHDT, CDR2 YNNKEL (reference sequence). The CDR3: CASSQDGGGADTQYF. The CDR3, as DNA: TGTGCCAGCAGCCAAGACGGCGGGGGCGCAGATACGCAGTATTTT.

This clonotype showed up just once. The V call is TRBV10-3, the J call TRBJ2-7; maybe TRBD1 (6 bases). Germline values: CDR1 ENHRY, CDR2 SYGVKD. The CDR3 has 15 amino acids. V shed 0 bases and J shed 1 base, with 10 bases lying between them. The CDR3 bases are TGTGCCATCAGTGAGTCGGACAGAAGGTCCTACGAGCAGTACTTC. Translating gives CAISESDRRSYEQYF.

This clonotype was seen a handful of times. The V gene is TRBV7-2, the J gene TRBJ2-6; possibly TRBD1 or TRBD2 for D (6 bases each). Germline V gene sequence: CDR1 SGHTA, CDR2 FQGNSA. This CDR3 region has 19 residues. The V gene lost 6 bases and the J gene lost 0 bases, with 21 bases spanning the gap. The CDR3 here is CASRPWGDTTFSGANVLTF. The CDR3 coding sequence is TGTGCCAGCAGGCCCTGGGGGGACACTACATTCTCTGGGGCCAACGTCCTGACTTTC.

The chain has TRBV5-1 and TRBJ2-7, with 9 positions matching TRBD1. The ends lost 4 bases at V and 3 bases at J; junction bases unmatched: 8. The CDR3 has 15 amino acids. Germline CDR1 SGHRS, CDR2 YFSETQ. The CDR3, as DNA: TGCGCCAGCAGCCCCCGGGACAGGGTCCGCTACGAGCAGTACTTC. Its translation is CASSPRDRVRYEQYF.

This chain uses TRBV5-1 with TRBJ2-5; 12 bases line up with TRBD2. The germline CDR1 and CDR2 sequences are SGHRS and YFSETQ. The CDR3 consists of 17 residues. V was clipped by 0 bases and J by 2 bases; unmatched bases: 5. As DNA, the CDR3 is TGCGCCAGCAGCTTGGAGGGACTAGCGGGCTTGCAAGAGACCCAGTACTTC. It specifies CASSLEGLAGLQETQYF.

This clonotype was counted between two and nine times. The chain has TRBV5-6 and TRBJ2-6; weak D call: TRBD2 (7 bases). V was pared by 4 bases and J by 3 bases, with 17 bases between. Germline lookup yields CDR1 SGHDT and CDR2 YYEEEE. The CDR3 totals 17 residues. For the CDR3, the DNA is TGTGCCAGCAGCCGACTCATCGGGGGGCTTGGGGCCAACGTCCTGACTTTC. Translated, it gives CASSRLIGGLGANVLTF.

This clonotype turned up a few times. In DNA form, the CDR3 reads TGTGCCATCAGTGAGGAGACAGGAGACACTGAAGCTTTCTTT. Its translation is CAISEETGDTEAFF. The chain combines TRBV10-3 with TRBJ1-1, with a possible D match to TRBD1 (6 bases). The germline V gene has CDR1 ENHRY and CDR2 SYGVKD. This CDR3 is built from 14 residues. Between the trimmed V and J ends, which lost 2 bases and 3 bases, there was a span of 10 bases.

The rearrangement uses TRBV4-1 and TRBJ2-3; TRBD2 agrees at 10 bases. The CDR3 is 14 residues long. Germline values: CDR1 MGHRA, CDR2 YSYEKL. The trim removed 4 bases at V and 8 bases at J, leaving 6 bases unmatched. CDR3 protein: CASSPSGGAGTQYF. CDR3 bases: TGCGCCAGCAGCCCCAGCGGGGGGGCTGGTACGCAGTATTTT.

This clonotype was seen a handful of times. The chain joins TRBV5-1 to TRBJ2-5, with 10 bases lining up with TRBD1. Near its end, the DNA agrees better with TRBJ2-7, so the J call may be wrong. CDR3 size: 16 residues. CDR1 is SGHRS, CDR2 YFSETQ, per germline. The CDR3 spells CASSLFGQGTGDEQYF. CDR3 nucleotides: TGCGCCAGCAGCTTGTTCGGACAGGGGACAGGGGACGAGCAGTACTTC.

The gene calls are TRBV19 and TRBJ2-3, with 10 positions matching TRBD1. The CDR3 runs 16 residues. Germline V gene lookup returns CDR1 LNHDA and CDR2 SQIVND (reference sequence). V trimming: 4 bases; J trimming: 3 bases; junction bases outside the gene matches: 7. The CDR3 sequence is CASSRGQGVRTDTQYF. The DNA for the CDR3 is TGTGCCAGTAGTAGAGGACAGGGGGTGAGAACAGATACGCAGTATTTT.

CDR3 sequence (DNA): TGTGCCAGCAGCTTAGTAAGGGGGAACACTGAAGCTTTCTTT. Amino acids: CASSLVRGNTEAFF. The V gene is TRBV13, the J gene TRBJ1-1; D might be TRBD1 (5 bases). V was pared by 1 base and J by 1 base, with 7 bases between. Germline V CDR1 and CDR2: PRHDT, FYEKMQ (reference sequence). The CDR3 is made up of 14 amino acids. The variable domain in full, with the rest retrieved from reference TRBV13 and TRBJ1-1, is AAGVIQSPRHLIKEKRETATLKCYPIPRHDTVYWYQQGPGQDPQFLISFYEKMQSDKGSIPDRFSAQQFSDYHSELNMSSLELGDSALYFCASSLVRGNTEAFFGQGTRLTVV.

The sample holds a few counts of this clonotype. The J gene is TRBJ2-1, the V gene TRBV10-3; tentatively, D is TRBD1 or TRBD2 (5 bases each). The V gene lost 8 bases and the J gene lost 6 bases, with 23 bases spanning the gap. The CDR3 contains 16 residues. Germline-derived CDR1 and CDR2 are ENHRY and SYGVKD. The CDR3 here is CAIGAERGGFPNEQFF. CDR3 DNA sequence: TGTGCCATCGGAGCTGAACGGGGCGGGTTCCCCAATGAGCAGTTCTTC.